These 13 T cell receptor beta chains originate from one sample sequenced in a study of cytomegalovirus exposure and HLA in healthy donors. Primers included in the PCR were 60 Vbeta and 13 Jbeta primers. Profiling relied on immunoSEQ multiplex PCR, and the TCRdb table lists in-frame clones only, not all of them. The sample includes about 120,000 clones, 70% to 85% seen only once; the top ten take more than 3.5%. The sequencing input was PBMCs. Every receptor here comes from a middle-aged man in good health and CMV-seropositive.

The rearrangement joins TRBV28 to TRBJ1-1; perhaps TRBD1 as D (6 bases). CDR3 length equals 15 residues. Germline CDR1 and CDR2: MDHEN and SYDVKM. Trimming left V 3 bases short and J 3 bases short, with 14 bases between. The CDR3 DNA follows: TGTGCCAGCAGTTTTCGGACAGAAGGGGACACTGAAGCTTTCTTT. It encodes CASSFRTEGDTEAFF.

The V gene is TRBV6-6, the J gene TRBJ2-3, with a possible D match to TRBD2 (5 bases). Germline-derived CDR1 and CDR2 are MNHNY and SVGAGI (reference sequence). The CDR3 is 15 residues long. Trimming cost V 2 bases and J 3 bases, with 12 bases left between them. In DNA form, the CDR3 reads TGTGCCAGCAGTTACATGGGAGTCGAGACAGATACGCAGTATTTT. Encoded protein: CASSYMGVETDTQYF.

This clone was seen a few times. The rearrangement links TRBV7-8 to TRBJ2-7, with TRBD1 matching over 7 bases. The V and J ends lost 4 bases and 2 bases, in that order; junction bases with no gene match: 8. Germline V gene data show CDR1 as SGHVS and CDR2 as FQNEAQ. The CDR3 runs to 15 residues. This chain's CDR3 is CASSSPGGHTYEQYF. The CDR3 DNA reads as TGTGCCAGCAGCTCCCCAGGGGGACATACCTACGAGCAGTACTTC.

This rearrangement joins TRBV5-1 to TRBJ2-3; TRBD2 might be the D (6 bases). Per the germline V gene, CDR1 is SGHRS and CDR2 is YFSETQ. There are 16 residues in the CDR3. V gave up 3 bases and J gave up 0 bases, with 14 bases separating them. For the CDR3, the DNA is TGCGCCAGCAGCTCGACGAGTAGCGGAAGCACAGATACGCAGTATTTT. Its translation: CASSSTSSGSTDTQYF.

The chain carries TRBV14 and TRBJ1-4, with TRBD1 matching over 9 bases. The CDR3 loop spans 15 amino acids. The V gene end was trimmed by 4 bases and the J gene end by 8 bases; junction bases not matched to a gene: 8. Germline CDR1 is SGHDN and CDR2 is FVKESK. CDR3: CASSLRQGGGEKLFF. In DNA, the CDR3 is TGTGCCAGCAGCCTAAGACAGGGGGGAGGAGAAAAACTGTTTTTT. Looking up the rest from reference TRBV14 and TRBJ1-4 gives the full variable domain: EAGVTQFPSHSVIEKGQTVTLRCDPISGHDNLYWYRRVMGKEIKFLLHFVKESKQDESGMPNNRFLAERTGGTYSTLKVQPAELEDSGVYFCASSLRQGGGEKLFFGSGTQLSVL.

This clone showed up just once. In DNA form, the CDR3 reads TGTGCCAGTAGTTCTACAGGGGATAGTGAAGCTTTCTTT. Its translation: CASSSTGDSEAFF. The genes are TRBV19 and TRBJ1-1; the match to TRBD1 covers 7 bases. The CDR3 is 13 amino acids. V shed 5 bases and J 7 bases; nucleotides not matched to a gene: 7. CDR1 and CDR2 (germline): LNHDA, SQIVND (reference sequence).

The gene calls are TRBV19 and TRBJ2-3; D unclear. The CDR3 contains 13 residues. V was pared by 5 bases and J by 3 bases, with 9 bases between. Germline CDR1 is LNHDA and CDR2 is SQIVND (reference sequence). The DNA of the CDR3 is TGTGCCAGTAGTTCGGCAGGTACAGATACGCAGTATTTT. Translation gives CASSSAGTDTQYF.

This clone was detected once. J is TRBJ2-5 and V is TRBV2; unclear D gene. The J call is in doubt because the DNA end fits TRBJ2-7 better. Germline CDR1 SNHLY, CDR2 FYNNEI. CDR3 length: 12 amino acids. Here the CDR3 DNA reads TGTGCCAGCAGCCTGAGCTCCTACGAGCAGTACTTC. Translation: CASSLSSYEQYF.

CDR3 nucleotide sequence: TGTGCCAGCAGCCAAGGGGCAAGCTCCTACGAGCAGTACTTC. It specifies CASSQGASSYEQYF. The chain is built from TRBV14 and TRBJ2-7; D gene unclear. CDR3 length: 14 amino acids. Germline values: CDR1 SGHDN, CDR2 FVKESK. V was cut by 1 base and J by 0 bases, with 7 bases left in between.

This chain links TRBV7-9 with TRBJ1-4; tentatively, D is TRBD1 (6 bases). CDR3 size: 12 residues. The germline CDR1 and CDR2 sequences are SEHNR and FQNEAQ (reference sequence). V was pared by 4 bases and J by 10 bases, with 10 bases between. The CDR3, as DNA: TGTGCCAGCAGCTCTCAAGGGGGAAAACTGTTTTTT. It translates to CASSSQGGKLFF.

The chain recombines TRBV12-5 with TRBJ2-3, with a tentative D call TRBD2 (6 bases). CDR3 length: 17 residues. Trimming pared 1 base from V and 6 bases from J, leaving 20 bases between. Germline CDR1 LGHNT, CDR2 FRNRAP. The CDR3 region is CASGLDRGSVVGDTQYF. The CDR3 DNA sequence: TGTGCTAGTGGTTTGGACCGGGGGTCTGTAGTTGGTGATACGCAGTATTTT.

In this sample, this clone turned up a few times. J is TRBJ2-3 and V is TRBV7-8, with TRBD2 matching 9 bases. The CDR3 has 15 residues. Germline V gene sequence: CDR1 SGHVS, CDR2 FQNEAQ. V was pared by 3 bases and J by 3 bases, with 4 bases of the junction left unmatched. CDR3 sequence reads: CASSFRGRATDTQYF. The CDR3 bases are TGTGCCAGCAGCTTCCGCGGGAGGGCAACAGATACGCAGTATTTT.

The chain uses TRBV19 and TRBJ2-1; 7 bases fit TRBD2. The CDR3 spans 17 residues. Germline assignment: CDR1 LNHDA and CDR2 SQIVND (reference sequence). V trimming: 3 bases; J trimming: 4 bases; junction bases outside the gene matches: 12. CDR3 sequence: CASSIPSLSGKYNEQFF. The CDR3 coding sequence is TGTGCCAGTAGTATCCCCTCGCTGAGCGGGAAATACAATGAGCAGTTCTTC.